In its sample, the clone carrying this T cell receptor beta chain was seen a few times. As yet, its antigen is unknown. What was sequenced were expressed TCRB transcripts, since all of the isolated RNA had been reverse transcribed. TCRdb's copy holds only in-frame clones and misses some; the assay was immunoSEQ multiplex PCR. The table has 500,000 to 650,000 clones, 9.5% to 15% seen once. The sample is drawn from a study of beta chain features in type 1 diabetes. The study's findings and limits: In every one of the four CD4+ subsets, TCRB CDR3s were moderately but significantly shorter in Type 1 diabetes patients.

This CDR3 spans 15 amino acids. V was clipped by 6 bases and J by 2 bases; unmatched bases: 9. Germline-derived CDR1 and CDR2 are SNHLY and FYNNEI. The sequence was obtained from a man aged 25-45 years with type 1 diabetes. What was sequenced was naive CD4+ T cells from blood. The chain links TRBV2 to TRBJ1-1, with 7 nucleotides matching TRBD1. The DNA of the CDR3 is TGTGCCAGCAGGACGGCGGGACAGCTCAACACTGAAGCTTTCTTT. This sequence encodes CASRTAGQLNTEAFF.